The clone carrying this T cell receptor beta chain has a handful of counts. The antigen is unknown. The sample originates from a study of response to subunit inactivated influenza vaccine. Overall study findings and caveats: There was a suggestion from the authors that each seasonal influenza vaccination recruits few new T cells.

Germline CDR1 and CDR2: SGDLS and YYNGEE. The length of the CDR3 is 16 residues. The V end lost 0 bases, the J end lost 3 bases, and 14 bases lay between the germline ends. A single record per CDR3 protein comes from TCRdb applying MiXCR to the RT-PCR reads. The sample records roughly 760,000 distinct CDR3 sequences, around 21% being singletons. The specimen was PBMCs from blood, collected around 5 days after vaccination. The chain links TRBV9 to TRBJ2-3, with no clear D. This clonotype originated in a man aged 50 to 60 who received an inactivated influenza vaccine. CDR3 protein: CASSVGPLASTDTQYF. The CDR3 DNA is TGTGCCAGCAGCGTAGGGCCCTTGGCTAGTACAGATACGCAGTATTTT. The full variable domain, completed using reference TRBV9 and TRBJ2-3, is DSGVTQTPKHLITATGQRVTLRCSPRSGDLSVYWYQQSLDQGLQFLIQYYNGEERAKGNILERFSAQQFPDLHSELNLSSLELGDSALYFCASSVGPLASTDTQYFGPGTRLTVL.